The 26 T cell receptor beta chains in this list originate from one sample, sequenced in a study of early T cells in non-severe SARS-CoV-2 infection. TCRdb re-analysed the 5' RACE reads in MiXCR, keeping a single row per CDR3 protein. Of 45,000 to 60,000 distinct CDR3 sequences listed, about 10% are singletons. Sequenced input: whole blood. Source of these receptors: an adult who was a healthcare worker with PCR-confirmed SARS-CoV-2 infection or an uninfected control (not recorded which).

In this sample, this clonotype turned up a few times. This CDR3 fails to terminate in the conserved phenylalanine or tryptophan, so it likely reflects a read error. The chain has TRBV4-1 and TRBJ2-3; D is undetermined. From germline, CDR1 is MGHRA and CDR2 YSYEKL. The CDR3 spans 14 residues. Trimming cost V 5 bases and J 0 bases, with 9 bases left between them. CDR3 region: CASSGVTSTDTQYL. CDR3 nucleotide sequence: TGCGCCAGCAGCGGCGTTACTAGCACAGATACGCAGTATCTT.

This clonotype appeared a few times. The CDR3 spells CASSWDRIAEAFF. CDR3 nucleotides: TGTGCCAGCAGTTGGGACAGGATCGCTGAAGCTTTCTTT. The chain joins TRBV27 to TRBJ1-1, with 8 bases aligning to TRBD1. Germline CDR1 is MNHEY and CDR2 is SMNVEV (reference sequence). The CDR3 contains 13 residues. After removal of 4 bases from V and 6 bases from J, the junction contained 4 bases not matched to a gene.

There are many counts of this clonotype. This chain links TRBV6-5 with TRBJ1-2; a weak D match, TRBD1 (5 bases). CDR1 is MNHEY, CDR2 SVGAGI, per germline. The CDR3 length is 15 residues. V dropped 0 bases and J dropped 7 bases, with 15 bases sitting between them. The CDR3 loop is CASSYSRSRVRGYTF. The CDR3 DNA is TGTGCCAGCAGTTACTCGAGATCCAGGGTTCGTGGCTACACCTTC.

Ten or more counts support this clonotype. V usage is TRBV6-2 or TRBV6-3 and J usage is TRBJ2-1; 8 bases line up with TRBD2. Per germline, CDR1 MNHEY and CDR2 SVGEGT. CDR3 size: 17 residues. Losses at the gene ends were 8 bases for V and 0 bases for J; bases not matched to a gene: 12. The CDR3 sequence: CASESLAGWSSYNEQFF. The CDR3 region has the DNA TGTGCCAGCGAGAGCCTAGCGGGTTGGAGCTCCTACAATGAGCAGTTCTTC.

This clonotype showed up many times. DNA for the CDR3: TGTGCCAGCAGCTCCAGGGGGGCGGATACGCAGTATTTT. Translated, it gives CASSSRGADTQYF. The chain carries TRBV13 and TRBJ2-3, with a weak D call TRBD1 (7 bases). Trimming shortened V by 4 bases and J by 6 bases, and 11 bases separated the two germline ends. In germline, CDR1 is PRHDT, CDR2 FYEKMQ (reference sequence). The CDR3 sequence is 13 residues long.

This clonotype has a handful of counts. The chain recombines TRBV6-1 with TRBJ1-4; tentative D call: TRBD1 (5 bases). This CDR3 region has 16 residues. The V gene lost 4 bases and the J gene lost 5 bases, with 17 bases spanning the gap. CDR1 and CDR2 from the germline V gene are MNHNS and SASEGT. The CDR3 DNA follows: TGTGCCAGCAGTGGTATTTTTGGGGGAAAGAATGAAAAACTGTTTTTT. This gives the protein CASSGIFGGKNEKLFF.

Many counts were recorded for this clonotype. The rearrangement links TRBV12-3 or TRBV12-4 to TRBJ2-6; D not resolved. Trimming removed 6 bases from V and 0 bases from J, with 3 bases in between. This CDR3 is built from 13 residues. The CDR3 nucleotides read TGTGCCAGCAGGCTCTCTGGGGCCAACGTCCTGACTTTC. It translates to CASRLSGANVLTF.

About this clonotype: Possible read error: a much larger clone is one base away. The chain combines TRBV20-1 with TRBJ2-1; D gene unclear. This CDR3 has 14 amino acids. From germline, CDR1 is DFQATT and CDR2 SNEGSKA (reference sequence). V lost 3 bases to trimming and J lost 6 bases, with 15 bases between them. CDR3 sequence (DNA): TGCAGTGCTAGGCGGACCCAACTCGCCAATGAGCAGTTCTTC. Translation gives CSARRTQLANEQFF.

The rearrangement uses TRBV6-6 and TRBJ2-1; 8 nucleotides agree with TRBD1. Per the germline V gene, CDR1 is MNHNY and CDR2 is SVGAGI (reference sequence). The CDR3 covers 15 residues. The V gene end was trimmed by 7 bases and the J gene end by 3 bases; junction bases not matched to a gene: 8. For the CDR3, the DNA is TGTGCCAGCACCAACAGGGGGGCAAGCTACAATGAGCAGTTCTTC. It translates to CASTNRGASYNEQFF.

The rearrangement links TRBV29-1 to TRBJ1-3; D ambiguous. CDR1 and CDR2 (germline): SQVTM, ANQGSEA. Trimming removed 6 bases from V and 1 base from J, with 10 bases in between. This CDR3 has 13 residues. CDR3 in amino acids: CSVGMGSGNTIYF. The CDR3 coding sequence is TGCAGCGTGGGGATGGGGTCTGGAAACACCATATATTTT.

The rearrangement uses TRBV19 and TRBJ2-7; 7 bases map to TRBD1. Germline V gives CDR1 LNHDA, CDR2 SQIVND (reference sequence). V was clipped by 1 base and J by 3 bases; unmatched bases: 3. The CDR3 sequence is 14 residues long. CDR3 sequence: CASSIGQGNYEQYF. The DNA for the CDR3 is TGTGCCAGTAGTATAGGACAGGGTAACTACGAGCAGTACTTC.

This chain uses TRBV2 with TRBJ2-1; tentative D call: TRBD1 (5 bases). Trimming took 5 bases from V and 5 from J, leaving 10 bases between them. CDR1 is SNHLY and CDR2 is FYNNEI in the germline V gene. The CDR3 sequence is 13 residues long. The CDR3: CASSQGRDNEQFF. The CDR3, as DNA: TGTGCCAGCAGTCAGGGTCGGGACAATGAGCAGTTCTTC.

This clonotype was seen a few times. The V gene is TRBV14, the J gene TRBJ2-2, with D unclear. The V end lost 4 bases, the J end lost 0 bases, and 12 bases lay between the germline ends. The CDR3 covers 16 residues. Germline V CDR1 and CDR2: SGHDN, FVKESK. The CDR3 region is CASSPSVLANTGELFF. The CDR3 coding sequence is TGTGCCAGCAGCCCCTCCGTCCTCGCGAACACCGGGGAGCTGTTTTTT. Combining the CDR3 with reference TRBV14 and TRBJ2-2 gives the whole variable domain EAGVTQFPSHSVIEKGQTVTLRCDPISGHDNLYWYRRVMGKEIKFLLHFVKESKQDESGMPNNRFLAERTGGTYSTLKVQPAELEDSGVYFCASSPSVLANTGELFFGEGSRLTVL.

This clonotype was observed at least ten times. The chain recombines TRBV29-1 with TRBJ2-1, with 8 bases lining up with TRBD2. Germline CDR1 is SQVTM and CDR2 is ANQGSEA. CDR3 length: 14 residues. The V and J ends lost 1 base and 7 bases, in that order; junction bases with no gene match: 6. CDR3 DNA sequence: TGCAGCGTTGAAGGCCGCGTAGCGGGGAATGAGCAGTTCTTC. This translates into CSVEGRVAGNEQFF.

The chain has TRBV2 and TRBJ2-1; D is ambiguous. Germline loops: CDR1 SNHLY, CDR2 FYNNEI. Trimming took off 6 bases at V and 9 bases at J, with 9 bases between the two ends. This CDR3 is built from 11 residues. Written as DNA, the CDR3 is TGTGCCAGCAGATTAGAAGTTGAGCAGTTCTTC. It codes for CASRLEVEQFF.

This clonotype has at least ten counts. The CDR3 protein is CASSLAGREKLFF. Here the CDR3 DNA reads TGTGCCAGCAGCTTGGCCGGGCGGGAAAAACTGTTTTTT. This chain joins TRBV5-4 and TRBJ1-4; D not certain. The CDR3 runs to 13 residues. Germline V gene sequence: CDR1 SGHNT, CDR2 YYREEE (reference sequence). Trimming took off 0 bases at V and 8 bases at J, with 8 bases between the two ends.

This clonotype was observed a few times. CDR3 loop: CAWSVGGRGQFF. The DNA for the CDR3 is TGTGCCTGGAGTGTAGGGGGCCGGGGACAGTTTTTT. The genes are TRBV30 and TRBJ1-4; 7 bases match TRBD1. Unmatched junction bases numbered 8, after V lost 0 bases and J lost 16 bases. The CDR3 sequence is 12 residues long. Germline CDR1 GTSNPN, CDR2 SVGIG (reference sequence).

The CDR3 DNA sequence: TGTGCCAGCAGTGCAGAGGGGAACGGGGAGCTGTTTTTT. Residues: CASSAEGNGELFF. This sequence joins TRBV2 and TRBJ2-2; D assignment may be TRBD1 or TRBD2 (5 bases each). Trimming pared 4 bases from V and 7 bases from J, leaving 10 bases between. The germline CDR1 and CDR2 sequences are SNHLY and FYNNEI. The CDR3 has 13 residues.

This chain connects TRBV30 to TRBJ2-7; 10 bases align to TRBD1. This CDR3 is built from 15 residues. Germline V gene sequence: CDR1 GTSNPN, CDR2 SVGIG (reference sequence). V lost 4 bases, J lost 0 bases, and 6 bases stayed unmatched. The CDR3 reads CAWNRRTGGSYEQYF. In DNA form, the CDR3 reads TGTGCCTGGAACCGCAGGACAGGGGGCTCCTACGAGCAGTACTTC.

This clonotype was seen a handful of times. This chain links TRBV20-1 with TRBJ2-7, with 9 bases fitting TRBD1. This CDR3 has 14 amino acids. Germline assignment: CDR1 DFQATT and CDR2 SNEGSKA (reference sequence). CDR3 amino acids: CSTKTGGDPYEQYF. CDR3 nucleotides: TGCAGCACCAAGACAGGGGGAGACCCCTACGAGCAGTACTTC.

This clonotype was recorded at least ten times. The rearrangement links TRBV14 to TRBJ2-1; 14 nucleotides match TRBD2. Germline CDR1 is SGHDN and CDR2 is FVKESK. This CDR3 has 16 residues. The V segment lost 4 bases and the J segment 9 bases; nucleotides outside the gene matches: 8. CDR3 region: CASSPKTSGRAGEQFF. In DNA form, the CDR3 reads TGTGCCAGCAGCCCCAAGACTAGCGGGAGGGCCGGTGAGCAGTTCTTC.

This clonotype was picked up one time. The chain is built from TRBV11-2 and TRBJ2-7; 9 bases match TRBD2. V gave up 5 bases and J gave up 4 bases; unmatched junction bases: 6. The CDR3 covers 14 residues. Germline V gene data show CDR1 as SGHAT and CDR2 as FQNNGV. CDR3: CASSPTSGSYEQYF. The CDR3 nucleotides are TGTGCCAGCAGCCCGACTAGCGGTAGTTACGAGCAGTACTTC.

The chain links TRBV28 to TRBJ1-2, with TRBD1 as a possible D gene (6 bases). V was trimmed by 5 bases and J by 2 bases, leaving 9 bases between them. Germline values: CDR1 MDHEN, CDR2 SYDVKM. The CDR3 is 13 amino acids. CDR3 amino acids: CASSTTGNYGYTF. CDR3 nucleotide sequence: TGTGCCAGCAGTACAACAGGGAACTATGGCTACACCTTC.

This clonotype has more than one count but fewer than ten. J is TRBJ2-5 and V is TRBV6-2 or TRBV6-3; unclear D gene. The CDR3 spans 14 residues. CDR1 is MNHEY and CDR2 is SVGEGT in the germline V gene. Trimming shortened V by 6 bases and J by 0 bases, and 11 bases separated the two germline ends. The CDR3 nucleotides read TGTGCCAGCAGACTGATAGGGAACCAAGAGACCCAGTACTTC. This codes for CASRLIGNQETQYF.

This chain joins TRBV5-4 and TRBJ2-7; 9 bases are shared with TRBD1. Germline loops: CDR1 SGHNT, CDR2 YYREEE (reference sequence). J was trimmed by 2 bases and V by 4 bases; bases with no gene match: 10. The CDR3 covers 16 residues. CDR3 bases: TGTGCCAGCAGCCCCCCGGCCGGACAGGGGACCTACGAGCAGTACTTC. Residues: CASSPPAGQGTYEQYF.

This clonotype showed up many times. J is TRBJ2-1 and V is TRBV7-6; no reliable D call. With 1 base removed from V and 8 bases from J, the gap between germline ends came to 3 bases. Germline CDR1 is SGHVS and CDR2 is FNYEAQ. This CDR3 is 11 amino acids long. The DNA of the CDR3 is TGTGCCAGCAGCTTAGAGGATGAGCAGTTCTTC. Protein sequence: CASSLEDEQFF.